The 10 T cell receptor beta chains reported below all come from one sample, sequenced in a study of CD8 T cells in ankylosing spondylitis. MiXCR, run by TCRdb on the 5' RACE reads, gives a single entry per CDR3 protein. The data hold approximately 180,000 distinct CDR3 sequences, with roughly 18% observed a single time. Sample: blood, either unsorted or a sorted T cell fraction (not recorded which). These receptors were obtained from a male donor under 30 with ankylosing spondylitis or in good health (not recorded which).

In its sample, this clonotype was seen many times. The rearrangement links TRBV9 to TRBJ1-6, with D possibly being TRBD1 (5 bases). Germline loops: CDR1 SGDLS, CDR2 YYNGEE. The CDR3 totals 14 residues. V lost 2 bases, J lost 6 bases, and 9 bases lay in between. The CDR3 DNA reads TGTGCCAGCAGCGTCCGGGGCCTTAATTCACCCCTCCACTTT. The encoded protein is CASSVRGLNSPLHF.

This clonotype has at least ten counts. This chain uses TRBV29-1 with TRBJ2-7, with D possibly TRBD2 on 6 matching bases. The CDR3 covers 12 residues. The V end lost 4 bases, the J end lost 5 bases, and 12 bases lay between the germline ends. Germline CDR1 SQVTM, CDR2 ANQGSEA. The DNA for the CDR3 is TGCAGCGTTGTTCCGGGAGAACACGAGCAGTACTTC. Translated, it gives CSVVPGEHEQYF.

This clonotype has just a few counts. The genes are TRBV6-6 and TRBJ2-6; D not resolved. Trimming pared 2 bases from V and 0 bases from J, leaving 17 bases between. Per the germline V gene, CDR1 is MNHNY and CDR2 is SVGAGI (reference sequence). This CDR3 comprises 19 residues. The CDR3 DNA sequence: TGTGCCAGCAGTTACACCCCCCCGGGTCCTCTCTCTGGGGCCAACGTCCTGACTTTC. Translation: CASSYTPPGPLSGANVLTF.

This clonotype was seen ten or more times. J is TRBJ2-3 and V is TRBV7-9; perhaps TRBD2 as D (5 bases). The germline V and J ends were trimmed by 0 bases and 8 bases, with 9 bases remaining between them. CDR1 is SEHNR, CDR2 FQNEAQ, per germline (reference sequence). This CDR3 spans 13 amino acids. CDR3 nucleotide sequence: TGTGCCAGCAGCTTAGCTCTTCGGGGTACGCAGTATTTT. It codes for CASSLALRGTQYF.

There are many counts of this clonotype. The V call is TRBV12-3 or TRBV12-4, the J call TRBJ2-1; 12 bases line up with TRBD2. After removal of 6 bases from V and 5 bases from J, the junction contained 8 bases not matched to a gene. The CDR3 is made up of 16 amino acids. DNA of the CDR3: TGTGCCAGCAGCCGTCCTAGCGGGAGGGCCGACAATGAGCAGTTCTTC. Translation gives CASSRPSGRADNEQFF.

This clonotype was picked up many times. The CDR3 DNA reads TGTGCCAGCAGTCCCCCGCGGGGGGGCTCGGATACGCAGTATTTT. Translated: CASSPPRGGSDTQYF. V gene TRBV12-3 or TRBV12-4 combines with J gene TRBJ2-3; 9 bases align to TRBD2. V shed 5 bases, J shed 6 bases, and the junction held 9 bases outside the gene matches. The CDR3 length is 15 residues.

J is TRBJ2-1 and V is TRBV20-1, with 12 bases fitting TRBD2. V gave up 3 bases and J gave up 5 bases; unmatched junction bases: 2. This CDR3 contains 14 residues. Germline V CDR1 and CDR2: DFQATT, SNEGSKA (reference sequence). CDR3 coding DNA: TGCAGTGCTAGTAGGACTAGCGGGAACAATGAGCAGTTCTTC. This codes for CSASRTSGNNEQFF.

The chain is built from TRBV4-2 and TRBJ2-7; TRBD2 matches at 10 bases. V dropped 2 bases and J dropped 1; count of bases not matched to a gene: 8. CDR3 size: 17 residues. Germline CDR1 is LGHNA and CDR2 is YNFKEQ. CDR3 sequence: CASSQPITSGISYEQYF. Written as DNA, the CDR3 is TGTGCCAGCAGCCAACCAATTACTAGCGGGATTTCCTACGAGCAGTACTTC.

This clonotype has a count of ten or more. The genes are TRBV19 and TRBJ1-1, with unresolved D. V lost 6 bases, J lost 3 bases, and 5 bases lay in between. This CDR3 comprises 11 residues. From germline, CDR1 is LNHDA and CDR2 SQIVND (reference sequence). The CDR3 DNA follows: TGTGCCAGTAGCAGCTACACTGAAGCTTTCTTT. This codes for CASSSYTEAFF. The full variable domain, completed using reference TRBV19 and TRBJ1-1, is DGGITQSPKYLFRKEGQNVTLSCEQNLNHDAMYWYRQDPGQGLRLIYYSQIVNDFQKGDIAEGYSVSREKKESFPLTVTSAQKNPTAFYLCASSSYTEAFFGQGTRLTVV.

This chain joins TRBV12-3 or TRBV12-4 and TRBJ2-1; 7 nucleotides align to TRBD2. This CDR3 spans 16 amino acids. The junction had 17 bases not matched to a gene; V was cut back by 6 bases and J by 9 bases. The CDR3 region is CASRTLMAGVLGEQFF. The CDR3 coding sequence is TGTGCCAGCAGGACTCTTATGGCGGGAGTACTGGGTGAGCAGTTCTTC.